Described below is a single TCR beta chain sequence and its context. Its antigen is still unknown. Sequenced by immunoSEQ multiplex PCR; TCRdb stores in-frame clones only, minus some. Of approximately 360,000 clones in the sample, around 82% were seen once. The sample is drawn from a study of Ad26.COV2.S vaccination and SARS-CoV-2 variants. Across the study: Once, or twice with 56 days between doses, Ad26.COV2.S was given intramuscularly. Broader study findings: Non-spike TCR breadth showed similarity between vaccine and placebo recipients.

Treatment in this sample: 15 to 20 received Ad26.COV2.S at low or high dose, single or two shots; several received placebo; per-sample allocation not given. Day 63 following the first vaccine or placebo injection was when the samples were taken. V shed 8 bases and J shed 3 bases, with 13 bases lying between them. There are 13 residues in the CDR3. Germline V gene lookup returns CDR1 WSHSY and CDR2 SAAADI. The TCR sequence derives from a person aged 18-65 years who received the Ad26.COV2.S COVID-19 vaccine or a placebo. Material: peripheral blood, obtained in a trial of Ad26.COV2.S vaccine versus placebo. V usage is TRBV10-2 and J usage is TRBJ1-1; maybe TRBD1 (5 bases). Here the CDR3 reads CASSQDSYTEAFF. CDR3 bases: TGCGCCAGCTCACAGGACTCGTACACTGAAGCTTTCTTT.